This TCR beta chain was identified during a study of blood T cell repertoires in COVID-19. Study-wide context: Italy, Spain and the United States were the sources of the convalescent and acute COVID-19 samples. In each case, the material was cDNA or gDNA derived from T cells, B-cell-depleted T cells, or PBMCs.

In the original workflow: Cell counts per sample came from amplifying reference gene primers. Clones were sequenced by immunoSEQ multiplex PCR, and TCRdb holds only the in-frame ones, with some missing. That table furnishes V, J and clone size, whereas the DNA furnished D and trimming. The sample carries hundreds of thousands of clones, about 88% recorded once. There are 16 residues in the CDR3. Looked up from germline, CDR1 is LGHNA and CDR2 is YNFKEQ. Trimming removed 0 bases from V and 4 bases from J, with 13 bases in between. Participants spanned ages about 18 to 100 years and resided in 20 to 30 US areas.

The chain has TRBV4-2 and TRBJ1-5; no clear D. Sequenced input: PBMCs or T cells enriched from blood (not recorded which). This sequence was found in a young woman who had been exposed to COVID-19. Written as DNA, the CDR3 is TGTGCCAGCAGCCAAGATTGGAGTGAAATTAATCAGCCCCAGCATTTT. Amino acids: CASSQDWSEINQPQHF.